This is a list of T cell receptor beta chains from one sample in a study of early stage breast cancer tumors. Profiling relied on immunoSEQ multiplex PCR, and the TCRdb table lists in-frame clones only, not all of them. The sample contains about 20,000 clones, about 75% of which appear only once. Sequencing was performed on blood. These receptors all stem from a person between 55 and 70 years old with breast cancer. The CDR3 runs from the conserved cysteine through the conserved F or W. Fields, in order: CDR3 protein, V gene, J gene.

CDR3: CSVEPSAGGGATGELFF
V: TRBV29-1
J: TRBJ2-2

CDR3: CASSRDRAGNTIYF
V: TRBV11-2
J: TRBJ1-3

CDR3: CASRSGANVLTF
V: TRBV27
J: TRBJ2-6

CDR3: CASSLSRGAAYEQYF
V: TRBV27
J: TRBJ2-7

CDR3: CASSLQGIHEQYF
V: TRBV27
J: TRBJ2-7

CDR3: CASSIGPGTGDTEAFF
V: TRBV19
J: TRBJ1-1

CDR3: CASSQPMSQVNEQFF
V: TRBV4-2
J: TRBJ2-1

CDR3: CAWTGGNTIYF
V: TRBV30
J: TRBJ1-3

CDR3: CASSGTGLASYEQYF
V: TRBV9
J: TRBJ2-7

CDR3: CASSSVLQGASTEAFF
V: TRBV27
J: TRBJ1-1

CDR3: CASSQEYTEDTQYF
V: TRBV14
J: TRBJ2-3

CDR3: CAISDNREAHEQYF
V: TRBV10-3
J: TRBJ2-7

CDR3: CSVEGYYTEAFF
V: TRBV29-1
J: TRBJ1-1

CDR3: CASSVSGGAGQPQHF
V: TRBV2
J: TRBJ1-5

CDR3: CASSQDPGVGNQPQHF
V: TRBV4-1
J: TRBJ1-5

CDR3: CASSWSRQAGNTIYF
V: TRBV6-5
J: TRBJ1-3

CDR3: CASSQTSSGSYEQYF
V: TRBV4-1
J: TRBJ2-7

CDR3: CASSSGIRQVPTRQGLRYGTEAFF
V: TRBV27
J: TRBJ1-1

CDR3: CASSLGTGSYNEQFF
V: TRBV6-5
J: TRBJ2-1

CDR3: CSVGGNTGELFF
V: TRBV29-1
J: TRBJ2-2

CDR3: CASSDRISNEKLFF
V: TRBV25-1
J: TRBJ1-4

CDR3: CASSLTGGSTEAFF
V: TRBV6-6
J: TRBJ1-1

CDR3: CASSKTGGRDTQYF
V: TRBV7-9
J: TRBJ2-3

CDR3: CASSPPALLSYNEQFF
V: TRBV18
J: TRBJ2-1

CDR3: CASSSPQRELFF
V: TRBV5-6
J: TRBJ2-2

CDR3: CSVEPRSGANVLTF
V: TRBV29-1
J: TRBJ2-6

CDR3: CASSFLQLSSYNEQFF
V: TRBV5-5
J: TRBJ2-1

CDR3: CASSFGTARNQPQHF
V: TRBV11-2
J: TRBJ1-5

CDR3: CASKIKRSDNEQFF
V: TRBV2
J: TRBJ2-1

CDR3: CASSLLDPYEQYF
V: TRBV7-6
J: TRBJ2-7

CDR3: CASSATTSVDEQFF
V: TRBV4-2
J: TRBJ2-1

CDR3: CASSPASYTYEQYF
V: TRBV6-6
J: TRBJ2-7

CDR3: CASNRYTEAFF
V: TRBV6-6
J: TRBJ1-1

CDR3: CAWSPTGNQPQHF
V: TRBV30
J: TRBJ1-5

CDR3: CASSLGLGSEQYF
V: TRBV27
J: TRBJ2-7

CDR3: CASSRDFGEQFF
V: TRBV7-9
J: TRBJ2-1

CDR3: CASSTTRQGRTYEQYF
V: TRBV19
J: TRBJ2-7

CDR3: CASSDRGFTDTQYF
V: TRBV4-1
J: TRBJ2-3

CDR3: CASSLDRPGEKLFF
V: TRBV5-1
J: TRBJ1-4

CDR3: CASSARWASTDTQYF
V: TRBV18
J: TRBJ2-3

CDR3: CASSVRVSGNTIYF
V: TRBV9
J: TRBJ1-3

CDR3: CASSLSSIYGELFF
V: TRBV11-2
J: TRBJ2-2

CDR3: CAISELWEGGSYGNEKLFF
V: TRBV10-3
J: TRBJ1-4

CDR3: CASSPNQVHEAFF
V: TRBV7-6
J: TRBJ1-1

CDR3: CAWSIGLGNTEAFF
V: TRBV30
J: TRBJ1-1

CDR3: CASRGLAGGAGKLFF
V: TRBV6-1
J: TRBJ1-4

CDR3: CASGVKQPQHF
V: TRBV6-6
J: TRBJ1-5

CDR3: CASTPSGSWADTQYF
V: TRBV9
J: TRBJ2-3

CDR3: CASSPTLDRRANQPQHF
V: TRBV5-1
J: TRBJ1-5

CDR3: CASTPLGQRITDTQYF
V: TRBV27
J: TRBJ2-3

CDR3: CASSLLGGSNQPQHF
V: TRBV5-1
J: TRBJ1-5

CDR3: CASSQTGSNTGVLFF
V: TRBV11-3
J: TRBJ2-2

CDR3: CASSVEWTSNTGELFF
V: TRBV9
J: TRBJ2-2

CDR3: CASYDDPGTSGGTDTQYF
V: TRBV10-1
J: TRBJ2-3

CDR3: CASTQEGTSYNEQFF
V: TRBV7-2
J: TRBJ2-1

CDR3: CASSLAGGRNQPQHF
V: TRBV11-2
J: TRBJ1-5

CDR3: CASSSDTRRYEQYF
V: TRBV19
J: TRBJ2-7

CDR3: CASSAGSGANVLTF
V: TRBV9
J: TRBJ2-6

CDR3: CASSQDVERGTEAFF
V: TRBV4-1
J: TRBJ1-1